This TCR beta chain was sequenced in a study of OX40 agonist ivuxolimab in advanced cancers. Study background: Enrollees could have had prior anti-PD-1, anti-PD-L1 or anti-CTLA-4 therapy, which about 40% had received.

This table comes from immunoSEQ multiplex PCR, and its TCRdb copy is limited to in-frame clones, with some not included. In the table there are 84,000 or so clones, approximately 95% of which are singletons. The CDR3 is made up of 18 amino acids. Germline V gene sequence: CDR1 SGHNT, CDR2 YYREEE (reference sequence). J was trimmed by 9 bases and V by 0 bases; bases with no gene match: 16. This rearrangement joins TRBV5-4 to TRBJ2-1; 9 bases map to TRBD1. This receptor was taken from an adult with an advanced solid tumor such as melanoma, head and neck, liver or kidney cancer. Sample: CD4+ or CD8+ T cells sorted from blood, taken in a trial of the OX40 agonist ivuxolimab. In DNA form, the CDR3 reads TGTGCCAGCAGCTTGGCCTTCCGGGACAGGGCCCGTTTTCGTGAGCAGTTCTTC. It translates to CASSLAFRDRARFREQFF.